The sequence of this T cell receptor (beta chain) was determined in a study of cytomegalovirus exposure and HLA in healthy donors. Looking at the study overall: The Caucasian-associated ancestry cluster contained 81% of the 398 genotyped donors. Notes on the study in general: When analyzed later, a missense DCLRE1C variant was found to be linked to TCR beta V- and J-gene trimming. Analyses of presence and absence presupposed an approximately uniform sequencing depth across donors. Fewer N-insertions (relative to the 666-donor mean) were reportedly seen in an Asian-associated ancestry cluster in a later analysis.

Germline CDR1 SGHTS, CDR2 YDEGEE. V shed 5 bases and J 2 bases; nucleotides not matched to a gene: 11. This CDR3 has 16 amino acids. The PCR employed 60 Vbeta primers together with 13 Jbeta primers. The protocol was immunoSEQ multiplex PCR, while the TCRdb copy is restricted to in-frame clones and leaves out a portion. The table has about 160,000 clones, over 65% seen once. With respect to this clone: What it recognizes is unknown.

The specimen sequenced was PBMCs. This rearrangement joins TRBV5-8 to TRBJ1-1; 8 bases align to TRBD1. The receptor was derived from a man aged 40-49 years in good health and CMV-seropositive. CDR3 sequence (DNA): TGTGCCAGCAGGATGGGACAGGATCGGACTAACACTGAAGCTTTCTTT. Amino acid sequence: CASRMGQDRTNTEAFF.